The 22 T cell receptor beta chains below all came from one sample that was sequenced in a study of blood T cell repertoires in COVID-19. Using immunoSEQ multiplex PCR, the repertoire was profiled, and TCRdb retains in-frame clones only, with some absent. The table lists 200,000 to 300,000 clones, approximately 90% of them singletons, with about 0.95% in the top ten. Sequencing was performed on PBMCs or T cells enriched from blood (not recorded which). The receptors were gathered from a man over 45 who had been exposed to COVID-19.

The chain couples TRBV3-1 (or the pseudogene TRBV3-2) to TRBJ2-5, with TRBD2 as a possible D gene (5 bases). With 4 bases removed from V and 3 bases from J, the gap between germline ends came to 12 bases. The CDR3 extends over 14 amino acids. Germline V gene lookup returns CDR1 LGHDT and CDR2 YNNKEL (reference sequence). CDR3 sequence reads: CASSRGASKETQYF. In nucleotides, the CDR3 is TGTGCCAGCAGCCGGGGAGCTTCCAAAGAGACCCAGTACTTC.

The chain links TRBV19 to TRBJ1-2; 8 bases map to TRBD1. CDR1 is LNHDA and CDR2 is SQIVND in the germline V gene (reference sequence). V lost 2 bases to trimming and J lost 7 bases; unmatched junction nucleotides: 6. The CDR3 has 14 residues. The CDR3 sequence: CASSIRTGYGGYTF. The CDR3 nucleotides are TGTGCCAGTAGTATACGGACAGGGTATGGTGGCTACACCTTC.

The chain is built from TRBV19 and TRBJ2-2, with D possibly TRBD1 on 6 matching bases. The V gene lost 3 bases and the J gene lost 1 base, with 9 bases spanning the gap. The CDR3 loop spans 15 amino acids. Germline V lookup: CDR1 LNHDA, CDR2 SQIVND (reference sequence). Here the CDR3 reads CASSIDRMNTGELFF. The CDR3 nucleotides read TGTGCCAGTAGTATCGACAGGATGAACACCGGGGAGCTGTTTTTT. The complete variable domain, with remaining parts taken from reference TRBV19 and TRBJ2-2, reads DGGITQSPKYLFRKEGQNVTLSCEQNLNHDAMYWYRQDPGQGLRLIYYSQIVNDFQKGDIAEGYSVSREKKESFPLTVTSAQKNPTAFYLCASSIDRMNTGELFFGEGSRLTVL.

The chain combines TRBV2 with TRBJ2-1, with unresolved D. The germline V gene has CDR1 SNHLY and CDR2 FYNNEI. V was shortened by 4 bases and J by 0 bases, with 10 bases between the two germline ends. The CDR3 runs to 15 residues. CDR3 region: CASSGLSSSYNEQFF. In nucleotides, the CDR3 is TGTGCCAGCAGTGGACTCTCTAGCTCCTACAATGAGCAGTTCTTC.

The chain couples TRBV6-5 to TRBJ1-1; D remains unclear. Germline CDR1 is MNHEY and CDR2 is SVGAGI. V was shortened by 2 bases and J by 3 bases, with 7 bases between the two germline ends. The CDR3 runs to 13 residues. The CDR3 protein is CASSYSSYTEAFF. The CDR3 coding sequence is TGTGCCAGCAGTTACAGTAGCTACACTGAAGCTTTCTTT.

The V gene is TRBV7-9, the J gene TRBJ1-1, with D perhaps TRBD1 (5 bases). Germline assignment: CDR1 SEHNR and CDR2 FQNEAQ (reference sequence). V was trimmed by 5 bases and J by 4 bases, leaving 17 bases between them. The CDR3 sequence is 15 residues long. This CDR3 reads CASSDPGRASTEAFF. The CDR3 DNA reads TGTGCCAGCAGCGACCCAGGGAGGGCGAGCACTGAAGCTTTCTTT.

The rearrangement links TRBV28 to TRBJ1-5, with a tentative D call TRBD1 (5 bases). The ends were cut back, 2 bases at V and 5 bases at J, with 13 bases in the middle. This CDR3 spans 15 amino acids. CDR1 is MDHEN, CDR2 SYDVKM, per germline. CDR3 sequence: CASSLPGGIHQPQHF. As DNA, the CDR3 is TGTGCCAGCAGTTTACCGGGGGGGATACATCAGCCCCAGCATTTT. Full variable domain (remainder filled in from reference TRBV28 and TRBJ1-5): DVKVTQSSRYLVKRTGEKVFLECVQDMDHENMFWYRQDPGLGLRLIYFSYDVKMKEKGDIPEGYSVSREKKERFSLILESASTNQTSMYLCASSLPGGIHQPQHFGDGTRLSIL.

The J gene is TRBJ1-4, the V gene TRBV5-6; tentative D call: TRBD1 (6 bases). CDR3 length: 14 residues. Germline CDR1 is SGHDT and CDR2 is YYEEEE. The V end lost 4 bases, the J end lost 8 bases, and 15 bases lay between the germline ends. In DNA form, the CDR3 reads TGTGCCAGCAGCCAACAGGGAATCGACGAAAAACTGTTTTTT. Amino acid sequence: CASSQQGIDEKLFF. Full variable domain (rest looked up from reference TRBV5-6 and TRBJ1-4): DAGVTQSPTHLIKTRGQQVTLRCSPKSGHDTVSWYQQALGQGPQFIFQYYEEEERQRGNFPDRFSGHQFPNYSSELNVNALLLGDSALYLCASSQQGIDEKLFFGSGTQLSVL.

This chain connects TRBV10-3 to TRBJ2-7; TRBD2 might be the D (6 bases). TRBJ2-5 matches the DNA end more closely, so the J call is doubtful. This CDR3 has 14 amino acids. The germline gives CDR1 ENHRY, CDR2 SYGVKD. For the CDR3, the DNA is TGTGCCATCAGTGTCCGGGACTCACGAGAGACCCAGTACTTC. It codes for CAISVRDSRETQYF.

The chain uses TRBV6-5 and TRBJ1-5; 8 bases agree with TRBD1. CDR1 and CDR2 (germline): MNHEY, SVGAGI. V trimming: 0 bases; J trimming: 6 bases; junction bases outside the gene matches: 4. The CDR3 extends over 15 amino acids. Here the CDR3 DNA reads TGTGCCAGCAGTTACTCTACAGGGGGGGGTCAGCCCCAGCATTTT. Protein sequence: CASSYSTGGGQPQHF.

V is TRBV5-1 and J is TRBJ2-2; 9 bases align to TRBD1. The V gene end was trimmed by 3 bases and the J gene end by 5 bases; junction bases not matched to a gene: 2. Germline V CDR1 and CDR2: SGHRS, YFSETQ. This CDR3 has 14 residues. CDR3: CASSWTGETGELFF. The DNA of the CDR3 is TGCGCCAGCAGCTGGACAGGGGAGACCGGGGAGCTGTTTTTT.

The chain is built from TRBV5-1 and TRBJ2-1; 8 bases match TRBD2. The germline CDR1 and CDR2 sequences are SGHRS and YFSETQ. The CDR3 totals 17 residues. V trimming: 4 bases; J trimming: 4 bases; junction bases outside the gene matches: 13. CDR3 protein: CASSHLGREGQYNEQFF. CDR3 sequence (DNA): TGCGCCAGCAGCCACCTAGGACGGGAGGGCCAATACAATGAGCAGTTCTTC.

This chain links TRBV5-4 with TRBJ2-1; the match to TRBD2 covers 8 bases. Looked up from germline, CDR1 is SGHNT and CDR2 is YYREEE (reference sequence). The CDR3 totals 17 residues. Trimming cost V 1 base and J 5 bases; bases outside gene matches: 11. CDR3 DNA sequence: TGTGCCAGCAGCTTGATGGGTAGCGGGAAGCGAGACAATGAGCAGTTCTTC. Translated, it gives CASSLMGSGKRDNEQFF.

This sequence joins TRBV28 and TRBJ1-1; no firm D call. Trimming removed 2 bases from V and 4 bases from J, with 5 bases in between. The CDR3 extends over 12 amino acids. Germline V gene data show CDR1 as MDHEN and CDR2 as SYDVKM. The CDR3 DNA reads as TGTGCCAGCAGTTTACTCCGCACTGAAGCTTTCTTT. As protein: CASSLLRTEAFF.

This clone showed up just once. The DNA for the CDR3 is TGTGCCAGCAGTACAGGAAGAAAGGGACTAGCGGGAGCCTACGAGCAGTACGTC. Amino acids: CASSTGRKGLAGAYEQYV. The chain has TRBV27 and TRBJ2-7, with 14 bases that match TRBD2. With 5 bases clipped from V and 2 bases from J, the junction kept 11 bases outside the gene matches. There are 18 residues in the CDR3. Germline V gene sequence: CDR1 MNHEY, CDR2 SMNVEV (reference sequence).

The rearrangement joins TRBV4-2 to TRBJ2-2, with D tentatively TRBD1 (5 bases). The CDR3 contains 16 residues. Trimming took 1 base from V and 0 from J, leaving 9 bases between them. Germline CDR1 reads LGHNA; CDR2 reads YNFKEQ. This CDR3 is CASSQVGRANTGELFF. The CDR3 DNA reads as TGTGCCAGCAGCCAAGTAGGCAGGGCGAACACCGGGGAGCTGTTTTTT.

This rearrangement joins TRBV30 to TRBJ2-5; D is uncertain. Germline V gives CDR1 GTSNPN, CDR2 SVGIG (reference sequence). CDR3 length: 10 amino acids. Between the trimmed V and J ends, which lost 5 bases and 4 bases, there was a span of 5 bases. The CDR3 is CAWGGETQYF. The CDR3 coding sequence is TGTGCCTGGGGCGGAGAGACCCAGTACTTC.

The chain has TRBV6-5 and TRBJ2-1, with a tentative D call TRBD2 (5 bases). This CDR3 region has 14 residues. The V and J ends lost 2 bases and 9 bases respectively, with 14 bases between them. The germline CDR1 and CDR2 sequences are MNHEY and SVGAGI. This chain's CDR3 is CASSYTPTSSEQFF. In DNA form, the CDR3 reads TGTGCCAGCAGTTACACCCCCACTAGTAGTGAGCAGTTCTTC.

The CDR3 protein is CASSDGTANGETQYF. The CDR3, as DNA: TGCGCCAGCAGCGATGGGACAGCCAACGGGGAGACCCAGTACTTC. V gene TRBV5-1 combines with J gene TRBJ2-5; 7 bases are shared with TRBD1. Germline V gene sequence: CDR1 SGHRS, CDR2 YFSETQ. V was clipped by 4 bases and J by 5 bases; unmatched bases: 11. The CDR3 is made up of 15 amino acids.

The chain combines TRBV28 with TRBJ1-6; TRBD1 is a possible D gene (5 bases). The CDR3 is made up of 15 amino acids. Trimming removed 8 bases at V and 8 bases at J, with 19 bases between. CDR1 and CDR2 (germline): MDHEN, SYDVKM. The chain's CDR3 is CASPSGNRLYSPLHF. CDR3 nucleotide sequence: TGTGCCAGCCCTTCAGGGAATCGCCTCTATTCACCCCTCCACTTT.

V gene TRBV27 combines with J gene TRBJ2-2; 10 bases are shared with TRBD1. CDR1 and CDR2 from the germline V gene are MNHEY and SMNVEV (reference sequence). J gave up 4 bases and V 4 bases, and 0 bases lay outside the gene matches. The CDR3 spans 14 residues. The CDR3 region has the DNA TGTGCCAGCAGTTGGGACAGGGGCACCGGGGAGCTGTTTTTT. It yields the protein CASSWDRGTGELFF.

This chain connects TRBV9 to TRBJ1-2; D remains unclear. The germline V and J ends were trimmed by 0 bases and 1 base, with 16 bases remaining between them. CDR1 and CDR2 from the germline V gene are SGDLS and YYNGEE. The CDR3 consists of 17 residues. The CDR3 DNA follows: TGTGCCAGCAGCGTAGCTGGTTTGTGGCACAGTAACTATGGCTACACCTTC. Its translation is CASSVAGLWHSNYGYTF.